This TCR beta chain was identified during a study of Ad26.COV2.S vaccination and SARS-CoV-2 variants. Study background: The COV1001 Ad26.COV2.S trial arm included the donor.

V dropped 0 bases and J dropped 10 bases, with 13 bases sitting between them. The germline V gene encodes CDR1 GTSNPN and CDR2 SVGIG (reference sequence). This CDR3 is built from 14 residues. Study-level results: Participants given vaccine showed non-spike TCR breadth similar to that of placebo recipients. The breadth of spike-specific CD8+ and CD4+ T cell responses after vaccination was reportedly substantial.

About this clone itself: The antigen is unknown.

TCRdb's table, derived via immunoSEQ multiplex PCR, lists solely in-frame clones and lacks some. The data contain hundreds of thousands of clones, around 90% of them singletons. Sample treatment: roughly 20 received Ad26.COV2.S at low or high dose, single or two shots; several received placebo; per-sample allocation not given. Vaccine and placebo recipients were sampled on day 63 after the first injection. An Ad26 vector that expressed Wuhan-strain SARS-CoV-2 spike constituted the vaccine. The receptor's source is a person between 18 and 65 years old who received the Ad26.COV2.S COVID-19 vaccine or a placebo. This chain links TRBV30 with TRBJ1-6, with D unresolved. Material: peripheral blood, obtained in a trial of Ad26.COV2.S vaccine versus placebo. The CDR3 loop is CAWSVSPVGSPLHF. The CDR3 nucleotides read TGTGCCTGGAGTGTATCCCCAGTGGGGTCACCCCTCCACTTT.